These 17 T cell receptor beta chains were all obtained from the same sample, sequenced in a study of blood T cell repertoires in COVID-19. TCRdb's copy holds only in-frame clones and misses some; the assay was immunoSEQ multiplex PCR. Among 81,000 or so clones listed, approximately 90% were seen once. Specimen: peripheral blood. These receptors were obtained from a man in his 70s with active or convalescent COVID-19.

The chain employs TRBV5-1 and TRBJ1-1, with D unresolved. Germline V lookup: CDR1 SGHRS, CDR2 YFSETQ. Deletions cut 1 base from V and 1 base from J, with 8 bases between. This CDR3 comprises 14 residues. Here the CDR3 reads CASSLFSGNTEAFF. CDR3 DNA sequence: TGCGCCAGCAGCTTGTTCTCAGGGAACACTGAAGCTTTCTTT. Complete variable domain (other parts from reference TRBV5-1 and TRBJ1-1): KAGVTQTPRYLIKTRGQQVTLSCSPISGHRSVSWYQQTPGQGLQFLFEYFSETQRNKGNFPGRFSGRQFSNSRSEMNVSTLELGDSALYLCASSLFSGNTEAFFGQGTRLTVV.

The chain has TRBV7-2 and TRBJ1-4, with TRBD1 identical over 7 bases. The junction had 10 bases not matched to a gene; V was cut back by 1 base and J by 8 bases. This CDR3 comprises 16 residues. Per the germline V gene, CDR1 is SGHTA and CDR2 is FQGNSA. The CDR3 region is CASSLVAGRGDEKLFF. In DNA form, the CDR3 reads TGTGCCAGCAGCTTAGTTGCGGGCAGGGGGGACGAAAAACTGTTTTTT.

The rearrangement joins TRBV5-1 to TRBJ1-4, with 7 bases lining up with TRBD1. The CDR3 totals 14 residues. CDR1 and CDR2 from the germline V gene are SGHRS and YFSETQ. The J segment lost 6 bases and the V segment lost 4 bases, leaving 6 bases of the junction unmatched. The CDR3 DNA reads TGCGCCAGCAGCACGGAGGGGGCAGATGAAAAACTGTTTTTT. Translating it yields CASSTEGADEKLFF.

CDR3 bases: TGTGCCAGCAGCTTAACGGTCCCGGGGACCCAGTACTTC. Protein sequence: CASSLTVPGTQYF. V usage is TRBV7-3 and J usage is TRBJ2-5, with unresolved D. Per the germline V gene, CDR1 is SGHTA and CDR2 is FQGTGA. The CDR3 length is 13 residues. With 0 bases removed from V and 7 bases from J, the gap between germline ends came to 9 bases.

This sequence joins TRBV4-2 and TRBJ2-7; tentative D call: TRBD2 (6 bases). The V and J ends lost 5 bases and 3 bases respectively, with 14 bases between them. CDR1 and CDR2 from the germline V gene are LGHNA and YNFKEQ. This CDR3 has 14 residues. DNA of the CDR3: TGTGCCAGCAGCGAGGGAGGTACGAGCTACGAGCAGTACTTC. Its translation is CASSEGGTSYEQYF.

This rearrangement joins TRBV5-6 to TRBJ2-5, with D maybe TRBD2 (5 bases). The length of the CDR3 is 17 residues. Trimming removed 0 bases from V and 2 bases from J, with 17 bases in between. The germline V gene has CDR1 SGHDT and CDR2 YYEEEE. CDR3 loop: CASSLVGLLGGQETQYF. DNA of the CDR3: TGTGCCAGCAGCTTGGTTGGCCTTCTGGGCGGGCAAGAGACCCAGTACTTC. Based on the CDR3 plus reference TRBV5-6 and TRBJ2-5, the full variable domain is DAGVTQSPTHLIKTRGQQVTLRCSPKSGHDTVSWYQQALGQGPQFIFQYYEEEERQRGNFPDRFSGHQFPNYSSELNVNALLLGDSALYLCASSLVGLLGGQETQYFGPGTRLLVL.

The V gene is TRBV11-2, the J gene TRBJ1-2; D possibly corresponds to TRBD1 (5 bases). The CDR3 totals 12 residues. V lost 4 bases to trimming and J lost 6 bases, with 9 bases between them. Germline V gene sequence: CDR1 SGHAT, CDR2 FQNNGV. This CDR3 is CASSWGGNGYTF. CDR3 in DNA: TGTGCCAGCAGCTGGGGGGGAAATGGCTACACCTTC.

CDR3 region: CASSVDPGSNEKLFF. The DNA of the CDR3 is TGTGCCAGCAGCGTAGATCCAGGGTCTAATGAAAAACTGTTTTTT. This chain links TRBV9 with TRBJ1-4, with D possibly TRBD1 on 5 matching bases. Trimming pared 0 bases from V and 3 bases from J, leaving 9 bases between. The CDR3 sequence is 15 residues long. Germline CDR1 is SGDLS and CDR2 is YYNGEE.

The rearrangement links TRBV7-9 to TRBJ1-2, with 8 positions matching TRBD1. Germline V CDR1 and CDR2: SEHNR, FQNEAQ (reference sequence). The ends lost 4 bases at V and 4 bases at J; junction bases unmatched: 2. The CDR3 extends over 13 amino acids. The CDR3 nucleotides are TGTGCCAGCAGCTCCACAGGGGGCTATGGCTACACCTTC. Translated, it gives CASSSTGGYGYTF.

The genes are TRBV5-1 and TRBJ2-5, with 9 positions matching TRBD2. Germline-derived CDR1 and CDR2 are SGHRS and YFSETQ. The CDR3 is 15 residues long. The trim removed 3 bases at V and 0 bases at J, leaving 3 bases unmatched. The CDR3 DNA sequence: TGCGCCAGCAGCTCCACTAGCGGGTACCAAGAGACCCAGTACTTC. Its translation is CASSSTSGYQETQYF. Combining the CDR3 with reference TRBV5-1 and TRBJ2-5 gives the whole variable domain KAGVTQTPRYLIKTRGQQVTLSCSPISGHRSVSWYQQTPGQGLQFLFEYFSETQRNKGNFPGRFSGRQFSNSRSEMNVSTLELGDSALYLCASSSTSGYQETQYFGPGTRLLVL.

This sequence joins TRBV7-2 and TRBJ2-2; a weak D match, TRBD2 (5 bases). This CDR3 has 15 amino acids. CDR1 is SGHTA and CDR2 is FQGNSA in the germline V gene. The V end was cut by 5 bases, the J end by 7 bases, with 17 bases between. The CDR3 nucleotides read TGTGCCAGCAGCCTTAGGGCTACGGGAAGCGGGGAGCTGTTTTTT. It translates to CASSLRATGSGELFF.

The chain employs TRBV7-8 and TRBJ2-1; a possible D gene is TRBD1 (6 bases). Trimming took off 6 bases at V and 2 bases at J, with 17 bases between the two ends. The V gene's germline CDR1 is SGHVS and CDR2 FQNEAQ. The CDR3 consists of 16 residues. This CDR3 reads CASRPRGGATYNEQFF. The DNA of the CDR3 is TGTGCCAGCAGGCCCAGAGGGGGTGCAACCTACAATGAGCAGTTCTTC.

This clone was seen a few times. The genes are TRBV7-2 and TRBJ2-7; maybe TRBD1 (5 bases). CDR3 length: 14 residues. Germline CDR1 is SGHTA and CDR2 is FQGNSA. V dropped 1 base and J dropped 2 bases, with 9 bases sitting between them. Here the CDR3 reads CASSLGPGTYEQYF. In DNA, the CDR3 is TGTGCCAGCAGCTTAGGTCCAGGGACCTACGAGCAGTACTTC.

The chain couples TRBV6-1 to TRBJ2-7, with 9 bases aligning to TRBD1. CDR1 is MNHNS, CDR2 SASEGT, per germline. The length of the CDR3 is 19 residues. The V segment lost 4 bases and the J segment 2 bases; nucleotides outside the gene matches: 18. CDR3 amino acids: CASSGVGTGRPPRTYEQYF. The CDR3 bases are TGTGCCAGCAGTGGGGTAGGGACAGGGCGACCCCCGAGGACCTACGAGCAGTACTTC.

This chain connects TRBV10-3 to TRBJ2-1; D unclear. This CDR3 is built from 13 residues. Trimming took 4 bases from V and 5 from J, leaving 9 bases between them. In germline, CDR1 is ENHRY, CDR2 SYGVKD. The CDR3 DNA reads TGTGCCATCAGTGGACTTCAAAACAATGAGCAGTTCTTC. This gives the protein CAISGLQNNEQFF.

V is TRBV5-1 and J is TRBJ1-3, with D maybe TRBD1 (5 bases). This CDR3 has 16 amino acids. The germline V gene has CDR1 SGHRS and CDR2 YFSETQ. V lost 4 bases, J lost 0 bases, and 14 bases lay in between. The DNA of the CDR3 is TGCGCCAGCAGCCCTCTCTCGACAGACTCTGGAAACACCATATATTTT. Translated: CASSPLSTDSGNTIYF.

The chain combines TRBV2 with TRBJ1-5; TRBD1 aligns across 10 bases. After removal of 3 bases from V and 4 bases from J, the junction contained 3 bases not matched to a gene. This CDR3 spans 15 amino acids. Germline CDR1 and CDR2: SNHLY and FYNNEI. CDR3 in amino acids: CASSDRTGGNQPQHF. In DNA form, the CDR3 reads TGTGCCAGCAGTGACCGGACAGGGGGTAATCAGCCCCAGCATTTT.